This T cell receptor (beta chain) was captured by sequencing in a study of T-cell memory formation after mild COVID-19. Study summary: Among the donors, TCR clusters were largely specific to each donor.

TCRdb re-analysed the 5' RACE reads in MiXCR, keeping a single row per CDR3 protein. The table records approximately 410,000 distinct CDR3 sequences, around a quarter of them present only once. V lost 1 base, J lost 0 bases, and 3 bases stayed unmatched. The CDR3 has 16 residues. Germline CDR1 reads SGHTA; CDR2 reads FQGNSA. The chain recombines TRBV7-2 with TRBJ1-2; 9 bases align to TRBD1. The specimen was PBMCs or a T cell subset sorted from them (not recorded which). The receptor's source is an adult woman who had mild COVID-19 (a few samples of this study predate the infection). Cell type and time point are not known. The CDR3 nucleotides are TGTGCCAGCAGCTTAGGGACAGGGGTGGCTAACTATGGCTACACCTTC. Its protein product is CASSLGTGVANYGYTF.